This T cell receptor beta chain was sequenced in a study of T-cell memory formation after mild COVID-19. As for the study in general: Across donors, TCR clusters were largely donor specific. Broader study findings: Pre-infection memory carried some responding clones, suggesting that cross-reactive memory joined. A second wave expanding day 15 to 37 was CD4+-biased; contracting clones were balanced.

Germline CDR1 is SGHRS and CDR2 is YFSETQ. There are 15 residues in the CDR3. The V and J ends lost 2 bases and 3 bases, in that order; junction bases with no gene match: 5. 5'RACE primed at constant segments yielded TCR alpha and TCR beta cDNA libraries bearing sample barcodes and UMIs. TCRdb reprocessed the 5' RACE reads via MiXCR and lists one record per CDR3 protein. The table records over 500,000 distinct CDR3 sequences, 15% to 20% of them present only once. Concerning this clonotype itself: Its specificity is unknown.

Sequenced material: PBMCs or a T cell subset sorted from them (not recorded which). The receptor was derived from an adult woman who had mild COVID-19 (a few samples of this study predate the infection). Cell type and time point are not known. The chain uses TRBV5-1 and TRBJ2-1; TRBD2 agrees at 7 bases. CDR3 DNA: TGCGCCAGCAGCTTCACCGGGACTAACTACAATGAGCAGTTCTTC. Protein: CASSFTGTNYNEQFF.